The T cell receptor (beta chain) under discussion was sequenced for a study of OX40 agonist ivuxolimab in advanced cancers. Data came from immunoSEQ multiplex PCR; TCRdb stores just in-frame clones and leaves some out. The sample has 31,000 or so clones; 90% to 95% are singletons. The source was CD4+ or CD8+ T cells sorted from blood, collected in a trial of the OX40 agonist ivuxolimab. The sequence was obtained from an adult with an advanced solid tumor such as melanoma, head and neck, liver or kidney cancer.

The CDR3 reads CASSVGTSGRVETQYF. For the CDR3, the DNA is TGTGCCAGCAGCGTAGGGACTAGCGGGAGGGTTGAGACCCAGTACTTC. This chain joins TRBV9 and TRBJ2-5; 15 bases fit TRBD2. The CDR3 has 16 amino acids. V was pared by 0 bases and J by 5 bases, with 2 bases of the junction left unmatched. Germline CDR1 and CDR2: SGDLS and YYNGEE.